Below, 30 T cell receptor beta chains from the same sample are listed, as sequenced in a study of a mutant IDH1 vaccine in newly diagnosed glioma. These receptors have no known antigen. Clones were sequenced by immunoSEQ multiplex PCR, and TCRdb holds only the in-frame ones, with some missing. The table shows tens of thousands of clones, with around 92% occurring only once. Noted time point: week 47, end of study. What each vaccine dose contained was 300 ug of mutant IDH1 20-mer peptide, accompanied by topical imiquimod. Here the sequenced sample was PBMCs, taken from a glioma patient whose treatment included an IDH1 peptide vaccine. The receptors were sampled from a woman aged 50 to 60 with glioma.

The chain uses TRBV23-1 and TRBJ1-1; 9 positions match TRBD1. TRBV23-1 is an ORF for which the function is uncertain. The V and J ends lost 3 bases and 6 bases, in that order; junction bases with no gene match: 8. The CDR3 contains 15 residues. In nucleotides, the CDR3 is TGCGCCAGCAGTCAGGAGGGACAGGGAGGCGCTGAAGCTTTCTTT. Protein product: CASSQEGQGGAEAFF.

The chain couples TRBV5-6 to TRBJ1-2; no definite D call. CDR3 length equals 14 residues. Trimming took 1 base from V and 4 from J, leaving 11 bases between them. CDR1 and CDR2 from the germline V gene are SGHDT and YYEEEE. As DNA, the CDR3 is TGTGCCAGCAGCTTGAAGGGAATGGGCTATGGCTACACCTTC. Translating gives CASSLKGMGYGYTF. Full variable domain (missing parts from reference TRBV5-6 and TRBJ1-2): DAGVTQSPTHLIKTRGQQVTLRCSPKSGHDTVSWYQQALGQGPQFIFQYYEEEERQRGNFPDRFSGHQFPNYSSELNVNALLLGDSALYLCASSLKGMGYGYTFGSGTRLTVV.

This clone was counted once. The chain carries TRBV27 and TRBJ2-1; TRBD1 aligns across 7 bases. V dropped 7 bases and J dropped 2; count of bases not matched to a gene: 5. Looked up from germline, CDR1 is MNHEY and CDR2 is SMNVEV (reference sequence). This CDR3 comprises 14 residues. The CDR3 DNA is TGTGCCAGCACTCACGGGACAGCCTACAATGAGCAGTTCTTC. It encodes CASTHGTAYNEQFF.

J is TRBJ2-1 and V is TRBV19; 8 bases fit TRBD2. The CDR3 contains 16 residues. V trimming: 3 bases; J trimming: 0 bases; junction bases outside the gene matches: 4. Germline CDR1 is LNHDA and CDR2 is SQIVND (reference sequence). The CDR3 here is CASSIRSGSSYNEQFF. The CDR3 DNA is TGTGCCAGTAGTATTAGGAGCGGGAGCTCCTACAATGAGCAGTTCTTC.

V usage is TRBV5-1 and J usage is TRBJ2-6; D call uncertain. Germline-derived CDR1 and CDR2 are SGHRS and YFSETQ. This CDR3 is 16 amino acids long. Trimming cost V 0 bases and J 3 bases, with 10 bases left between them. The CDR3 sequence is CASSLAGTFGANVLTF. The CDR3 DNA reads as TGCGCCAGCAGCTTGGCAGGCACGTTTGGGGCCAACGTCCTGACTTTC.

The chain recombines TRBV7-9 with TRBJ1-4; D possibly corresponds to TRBD1 (5 bases). With 6 bases removed from V and 2 bases from J, the gap between germline ends came to 13 bases. Germline loops: CDR1 SEHNR, CDR2 FQNEAQ (reference sequence). The CDR3 runs to 15 residues. CDR3 sequence (DNA): TGTGCCAGCAGGGAGGCGGGGGTGACTAATGAAAAACTGTTTTTT. This gives the protein CASREAGVTNEKLFF.

V and J are TRBV30 and TRBJ2-1; D call uncertain. The germline V and J ends were trimmed by 1 base and 4 bases, with 8 bases remaining between them. The CDR3 runs 13 residues. Germline CDR1 is GTSNPN and CDR2 is SVGIG (reference sequence). The DNA of the CDR3 is TGTGCCTGGAGTGAGGGTTTATACAATGAGCAGTTCTTC. Its translation: CAWSEGLYNEQFF. The full variable domain, in which reference TRBV30 and TRBJ2-1 provide the parts outside the CDR3, is SQTIHQWPATLVQPVGSPLSLECTVEGTSNPNLYWYRQAAGRGLQLLFYSVGIGQISSEVPQNLSASRPQDRQFILSSKKLLLSDSGFYLCAWSEGLYNEQFFGPGTRLTVL.

The rearrangement links TRBV19 to TRBJ2-7; a weak D match, TRBD2 (5 bases). The CDR3 covers 13 residues. Trimming stripped 7 bases from V and 1 base from J, with 11 bases between. Germline-derived CDR1 and CDR2 are LNHDA and SQIVND (reference sequence). CDR3 sequence reads: CASTPAGSYEQYF. The CDR3 region has the DNA TGTGCCAGTACCCCGGCGGGTTCCTACGAGCAGTACTTC.

DNA for the CDR3: TGTGCCAGCATACAGGGGGCCCCCTATAATTCACCCCTCCACTTT. This translates into CASIQGAPYNSPLHF. The chain joins TRBV28 to TRBJ1-6, with 9 bases lining up with TRBD1. With V trimmed by 7 bases and J by 2 bases, 3 bases remained unmatched. The CDR3 loop spans 15 amino acids. Per germline, CDR1 MDHEN and CDR2 SYDVKM.

This chain uses TRBV19 with TRBJ1-2; possibly TRBD1 for D (5 bases). Trimming left V 5 bases short and J 7 bases short, with 23 bases between. The CDR3 has 16 amino acids. Germline V CDR1 and CDR2: LNHDA, SQIVND (reference sequence). The CDR3 region has the DNA TGTGCCAGTAGTTTTTCCCTACAGGAGGATACTGGTGGCTACACCTTC. Amino acids: CASSFSLQEDTGGYTF.

V is TRBV27 and J is TRBJ1-2, with unresolved D. Trimming took off 0 bases at V and 8 bases at J, with 16 bases between the two ends. Germline CDR1 reads MNHEY; CDR2 reads SMNVEV (reference sequence). The CDR3 has 15 residues. In DNA form, the CDR3 reads TGTGCCAGCAGTTTATCGAGGGAGTCCCTCGAGGGCTACACCTTC. Encoded protein: CASSLSRESLEGYTF.

The chain uses TRBV10-3 and TRBJ2-7, with a tentative D call TRBD2 (5 bases). CDR1 and CDR2 from the germline V gene are ENHRY and SYGVKD. V lost 11 bases, J lost 6 bases, and 23 bases lay in between. This CDR3 has 14 amino acids. The CDR3 coding sequence is TGTGCCTCCCGAATAGAGGGCAAGGCTGGCGAGCAGTACTTC. Translation gives CASRIEGKAGEQYF.

The genes are TRBV7-8 and TRBJ2-5, with 13 bases fitting TRBD2. This CDR3 spans 15 amino acids. The germline gives CDR1 SGHVS, CDR2 FQNEAQ. With V trimmed by 5 bases and J by 5 bases, 5 bases remained unmatched. The CDR3 loop reads CASSHTSGRAETQYF. The CDR3 DNA is TGTGCCAGCAGCCACACTAGCGGGAGGGCTGAGACCCAGTACTTC.

This chain joins TRBV4-1 and TRBJ1-4; perhaps TRBD1 as D (5 bases). CDR3 length: 15 amino acids. V lost 2 bases and J lost 0, with 7 bases in between. CDR1 and CDR2 from the germline V gene are MGHRA and YSYEKL. The CDR3 DNA sequence: TGCGCCAGCAGCCAAACGGGGGCAACTAATGAAAAACTGTTTTTT. Encoded protein: CASSQTGATNEKLFF.

This clone has only a few counts. The rearrangement links TRBV27 to TRBJ1-5, with D perhaps TRBD1 (5 bases). The CDR3 spans 14 residues. Trimming took off 5 bases at V and 3 bases at J, with 11 bases between the two ends. In germline, CDR1 is MNHEY, CDR2 SMNVEV (reference sequence). The CDR3 reads CASSPRQNNQPQHF. CDR3 bases: TGTGCCAGCAGTCCCCGACAGAACAATCAGCCCCAGCATTTT.

J is TRBJ2-5 and V is TRBV2, with D possibly being TRBD1 (5 bases). Trimming pared 9 bases from V and 3 bases from J, leaving 8 bases between. The CDR3 sequence is 11 residues long. Germline values: CDR1 SNHLY, CDR2 FYNNEI. CDR3: CASGAEETQYF. CDR3 coding DNA: TGTGCCAGTGGGGCAGAAGAGACCCAGTACTTC.

This clone was detected once. The rearrangement uses TRBV10-3 and TRBJ2-7, with TRBD2 matching over 11 bases. The germline V gene has CDR1 ENHRY and CDR2 SYGVKD. The V gene end was trimmed by 2 bases and the J gene end by 4 bases; junction bases not matched to a gene: 4. The CDR3 loop spans 15 amino acids. The CDR3 nucleotides read TGTGCCATCAGTGAGGGACTAGCGGGTTATTACGAGCAGTACTTC. Encoded protein: CAISEGLAGYYEQYF.

The chain combines TRBV7-8 with TRBJ2-2, with TRBD1 matching 9 bases. CDR1 is SGHVS, CDR2 FQNEAQ, per germline. With 5 bases clipped from V and 4 bases from J, the junction kept 11 bases outside the gene matches. CDR3 length: 17 residues. The CDR3 is CASSAYRGPTATGELFF. In nucleotides, the CDR3 is TGTGCCAGCAGCGCATACAGGGGGCCGACGGCCACCGGGGAGCTGTTTTTT.

This clone was seen just once. The chain recombines TRBV6-5 with TRBJ2-7; 9 positions match TRBD2. CDR3 size: 12 residues. Germline V gene sequence: CDR1 MNHEY, CDR2 SVGAGI. After removal of 6 bases from V and 7 bases from J, the junction contained 4 bases not matched to a gene. The CDR3 here is CASRREGFEQYF. The CDR3 bases are TGTGCCAGCAGGCGGGAGGGGTTTGAGCAGTACTTC.

This chain uses TRBV6-5 with TRBJ2-7; D unclear. This CDR3 contains 13 residues. Trimming pared 2 bases from V and 2 bases from J, leaving 7 bases between. The germline V gene encodes CDR1 MNHEY and CDR2 SVGAGI. Here the CDR3 reads CASSYTPTYEQYF. The CDR3 DNA sequence: TGTGCCAGCAGTTACACACCTACCTACGAGCAGTACTTC.

The chain uses TRBV11-2 and TRBJ2-7; D assignment may be TRBD1 or TRBD2 (5 bases each). The length of the CDR3 is 16 residues. Trimming left V 5 bases short and J 1 base short, with 18 bases between. The germline V gene has CDR1 SGHAT and CDR2 FQNNGV. CDR3 region: CASSPVGRTGSYEQYF. DNA for the CDR3: TGTGCCAGCAGCCCTGTGGGACGGACCGGATCCTACGAGCAGTACTTC.

CDR3 DNA sequence: TGTGCCAGCTCACCACCGGCAGAATCTAATGAAAAACTGTTTTTT. It yields the protein CASSPPAESNEKLFF. J is TRBJ1-4 and V is TRBV18; D not resolved. Trimming took off 0 bases at V and 3 bases at J, with 8 bases between the two ends. CDR1 KGHSH and CDR2 LQKENI come from the germline V gene. This CDR3 region has 15 residues.

The rearrangement links TRBV5-1 to TRBJ2-5; 13 bases are a match to TRBD2. The last part of the DNA fits TRBJ2-7 better; the J call may be wrong. From germline, CDR1 is SGHRS and CDR2 YFSETQ. CDR3 length: 15 amino acids. The CDR3 nucleotides are TGCGCCAGCAGCTGGACTAGCGGGAGCCTCTACGAGCAGTACTTC. Its protein is CASSWTSGSLYEQYF.

The chain links TRBV5-1 to TRBJ2-5; the match to TRBD2 covers 8 bases. Germline CDR1 and CDR2: SGHRS and YFSETQ. The CDR3 sequence is 16 residues long. Unmatched junction bases numbered 11, after V lost 2 bases and J lost 5 bases. For the CDR3, the DNA is TGCGCCAGCAGCTTCGGACTAGCTTCCAGAGGGGAGACCCAGTACTTC. It encodes CASSFGLASRGETQYF. Full variable domain (missing parts from reference TRBV5-1 and TRBJ2-5): KAGVTQTPRYLIKTRGQQVTLSCSPISGHRSVSWYQQTPGQGLQFLFEYFSETQRNKGNFPGRFSGRQFSNSRSEMNVSTLELGDSALYLCASSFGLASRGETQYFGPGTRLLVL.

Only a few counts were recorded for this clone. The sample has other DNA sequences that encode this CDR3 too. The rearrangement links TRBV2 to TRBJ1-3; D perhaps matches TRBD1 (5 bases). The V end was cut by 6 bases, the J end by 2 bases, with 11 bases between. The CDR3 runs to 14 residues. Germline values: CDR1 SNHLY, CDR2 FYNNEI. In DNA form, the CDR3 reads TGTGCCAGCAGACCGCAGGGTCCTGGAAACACCATATATTTT. Its translation is CASRPQGPGNTIYF.

The CDR3 DNA reads TGTGCCAGCAGGTCGCCGGGGCGCAGGTCCTACAATGAGCAGTTCTTC. It encodes CASRSPGRRSYNEQFF. The V and J genes are TRBV7-3 and TRBJ2-1; tentatively, D is TRBD1 or TRBD2 (5 bases each). CDR3 length: 16 residues. V lost 6 bases to trimming and J lost 1 base, with 16 bases between them. Per the germline V gene, CDR1 is SGHTA and CDR2 is FQGTGA.

This chain uses TRBV6-4 with TRBJ2-5, with D possibly being TRBD1 (6 bases). Germline V gene sequence: CDR1 MRHNA, CDR2 SNTAGT. The V gene lost 3 bases and the J gene lost 4 bases, with 15 bases spanning the gap. This CDR3 has 15 amino acids. CDR3 nucleotide sequence: TGTGCCAGCAGTGAAGCAGGGGTGGAAGGAGAGACCCAGTACTTC. It is translated as CASSEAGVEGETQYF.

The chain uses TRBV10-2 and TRBJ1-6; D might be TRBD1 (5 bases). Per germline, CDR1 WSHSY and CDR2 SAAADI. Trimming shortened V by 10 bases and J by 8 bases, and 18 bases separated the two germline ends. The CDR3 is 14 residues long. CDR3 amino acids: CAIQSGRLDSPLHF. CDR3 sequence (DNA): TGCGCCATTCAATCGGGACGATTGGATTCACCCCTCCACTTT.

On this clone itself: One junction end disagrees with the germline gene, perhaps due to a read error. The J gene is TRBJ2-6, the V gene TRBV5-4, with D perhaps TRBD2 (6 bases). CDR3 size: 17 residues. Germline V lookup: CDR1 SGHNT, CDR2 YYREEE (reference sequence). The chain's CDR3 is CASSFGGLGSEANVLTF. The CDR3 DNA reads TGTGCCAGCAGCTTCGGGGGTTTGGGCTCTGAGGCCAACGTCCTGACTTTC.

The V call is TRBV27, the J call TRBJ2-1; TRBD2 is a possible D gene (6 bases). Trimming took 5 bases from V and 4 from J, leaving 21 bases between them. The CDR3 has 17 amino acids. Germline loops: CDR1 MNHEY, CDR2 SMNVEV (reference sequence). The CDR3: CASSPRPGTSSYNEQFF. In nucleotides, the CDR3 is TGTGCCAGCAGTCCCCGGCCCGGGACTTCCTCTTACAATGAGCAGTTCTTC.